Listed below are T cell receptor beta chains from one sample, sequenced in a study of T cell responses to AZD1222 COVID-19 vaccine. Method: immunoSEQ multiplex PCR; TCRdb's copy keeps in-frame clones and lacks some. Of 130,000 or so clones in the sample, around 94% were seen once. This specimen was peripheral blood, taken on day 0 of AZD1222 vaccination. All receptors derive from an adult in good health. The CDR3 runs from the conserved cysteine through the conserved F or W. The D gene is left open where the match is weak. Clone size is stated in some rows and not others, as once, few, many or a class when expanded.

clone size	D gene	V gene	J gene	CDR3 DNA	CDR3 protein
NA	TRBD1	TRBV7-9	TRBJ1-1	TGTGCCAGCAGCTTAGAGAGGGACAGGGGGTTCTTT	CASSLERDRGFF
NA	NA	TRBV29-1	TRBJ2-7	TGCAGCGTTGTGGGGGGTCAATCCTACGAGCAGTACTTC	CSVVGGQSYEQYF
NA	NA	TRBV7-8	TRBJ1-1	TGTGCCAGCAGCTTAGCGCTTAAGATCCTAAACACTGAAGCTTTCTTT	CASSLALKILNTEAFF
NA	TRBD1	TRBV18	TRBJ2-2	TGTGCCAGCTCACTCCGGACAGGGGATAACACCGGGGAGCTGTTTTTT	CASSLRTGDNTGELFF
NA	NA	TRBV19	TRBJ1-1	TGTGCCAGTAGTATCTACTCTGAAGCTTTCTTT	CASSIYSEAFF
NA	NA	TRBV9	TRBJ2-3	TGTGCCAGCAGCGTAGGAGCTAGCTCTAGCACAGATACGCAGTATTTT	CASSVGASSSTDTQYF
NA	TRBD1	TRBV18	TRBJ1-3	TGTGCCAGCTCACCTAAGTGGACAGGGGTCGGGTCTGGAAACACCATATATTTT	CASSPKWTGVGSGNTIYF
NA	NA	TRBV28	TRBJ2-1	TGTGCCAGCAGTTTATTGAGCATTCCTGAGCAGTTCTTC	CASSLLSIPEQFF
NA	TRBD1	TRBV30	TRBJ1-1	TGTGCCTGGAGTGGCCAGACAGGGATGTTTACTGAAGCTTTCTTT	CAWSGQTGMFTEAFF
NA	TRBD1	TRBV3-1/TRBV3-2	TRBJ1-1	TGTGCCAGCAGTCGCCCCGGGACAGCGGGCAACACTGAAGCTTTCTTT	CASSRPGTAGNTEAFF
NA	NA	TRBV25-1	TRBJ1-1	TGTGCCAGCAGTGAATGGGCAGGGAGTACTGAAGCTTTCTTT	CASSEWAGSTEAFF
NA	TRBD1	TRBV19	TRBJ2-1	TGTGCCAGTAGTATAGGGGACAGGGCCTACAATGAGCAGTTCTTC	CASSIGDRAYNEQFF
NA	NA	TRBV30	TRBJ1-4	TGTGCCTGGAGTTTGACAGCCCTTAATGAAAAACTGTTTTTT	CAWSLTALNEKLFF
NA	TRBD1	TRBV2	TRBJ2-1	TGTGCCAGCACGACAGGGTACAATGAGCAGTTCTTC	CASTTGYNEQFF
NA	NA	TRBV7-2	TRBJ2-2	TGTGCCAGCAGCTTCACAGGGCGCACCGGGGAGCTGTTTTTT	CASSFTGRTGELFF
NA	NA	TRBV3-1/TRBV3-2	TRBJ2-7	TGTGCCAGCAGCGAGCTGCTGCAGCCCTACGAGCAGTACTTC	CASSELLQPYEQYF
NA	NA	TRBV14	TRBJ1-2	TGTGCCAGCAGCCAAGATTTCGGGGTGTATGGCTACACCTTC	CASSQDFGVYGYTF
NA	TRBD2	TRBV11-2	TRBJ2-3	TGTGCCAGCAGTAGGGGACTAGCGGTTCCAGATACGCAGTATTTT	CASSRGLAVPDTQYF
NA	NA	TRBV5-1	TRBJ1-2	TGCGCCAGCAGCTTGGCCCAGACAGGTTATGGCTACACCTTC	CASSLAQTGYGYTF
NA	NA	TRBV9	TRBJ1-1	TGTGCCAGCAGCCCAGAGGAGCTTGACAACACTGAAGCTTTCTTT	CASSPEELDNTEAFF
NA	NA	TRBV19	TRBJ1-4	TGTGCCAGTAGCTTCGGAGGTAGCAGAACTAATGAAAAACTGTTTTTT	CASSFGGSRTNEKLFF
NA	NA	TRBV19	TRBJ1-5	TGTGCCAGTAGTCCCGCCAGGGCGAAACAGCCCCAGCATTTT	CASSPARAKQPQHF
NA	NA	TRBV5-8	TRBJ2-6	TGTGCCAGCAGCTTGGGACAGTTCTCTGGGGCCAACGTCCTGACTTTC	CASSLGQFSGANVLTF
NA	TRBD1	TRBV18	TRBJ2-7	TGTGCCAGCTCACCCAGGGGGAGCTCCTACGAGCAGTACTTC	CASSPRGSSYEQYF
NA	NA	TRBV6-1	TRBJ1-2	TGTGCCAGCAGTGAAGCGGATGCCGGGAACTCGGGTGGCTACACCTTC	CASSEADAGNSGGYTF
NA	NA	TRBV30	TRBJ1-2	TGTGCCTGGGCAAAGGACTATGGCTACACCTTC	CAWAKDYGYTF
NA	NA	TRBV7-9	TRBJ2-3	TGTGCCAGCAGCGGCGAGGGGCCGCCCCCAGATACGCAGTATTTT	CASSGEGPPPDTQYF
NA	NA	TRBV18	TRBJ2-3	TGTGCCAGCTCACCGGGGGCAGATACGCAGTATTTT	CASSPGADTQYF
NA	NA	TRBV2	TRBJ1-4	TGTGCCAGCAGTGAAGTGCGCGAAAAACTGTTTTTT	CASSEVREKLFF
NA	TRBD1	TRBV27	TRBJ2-3	TGTGCCAGCAGTACCCGGGACAGGGGTTCCACAGATACGCAGTATTTT	CASSTRDRGSTDTQYF
NA	NA	TRBV10-3	TRBJ2-3	TGTGCCATCAGTGAAAGTGGGAGCAAAGGAGATACGCAGTATTTT	CAISESGSKGDTQYF
NA	NA	TRBV12-3/TRBV12-4	TRBJ2-5	TGTGCCAGCAGTTTATTAAGCCGTGAGACCCAGTACTTC	CASSLLSRETQYF
once	TRBD2	TRBV2	TRBJ2-3	TGTGCCAGCAGCTGGACTAGCTCGTTCGGAGATACGCAGTATTTT	CASSWTSSFGDTQYF
NA	TRBD2	TRBV6-2/TRBV6-3	TRBJ2-1	TGTGCCAGCAGGTACACTAGCGGGAGAGTAAATGAGCAGTTCTTC	CASRYTSGRVNEQFF
NA	NA	TRBV12-3/TRBV12-4	TRBJ2-2	TGTGCCAGCAGTCCCCGCACCGGGGAGCTGTTTTTT	CASSPRTGELFF
NA	NA	TRBV10-3	TRBJ2-4	TGTGCCATCAGTGAGTCGTGGGACATTCAGTACTTC	CAISESWDIQYF
NA	NA	TRBV6-5	TRBJ1-5	TGTGCCAGCCGGGGGTACCCGGACGGGCAGCCCCAGCATTTT	CASRGYPDGQPQHF
NA	NA	TRBV18	TRBJ1-5	TGTGCCAGCTCACCACCCCTGCCTAGCAATCAGCCCCAGCATTTT	CASSPPLPSNQPQHF
NA	NA	TRBV10-3	TRBJ1-3	TGTGCCATCGGACCGGGGGACCGTGGAAACACCATATATTTT	CAIGPGDRGNTIYF
NA	TRBD1	TRBV7-2	TRBJ1-1	TGTGCCAGCAGGAGGGGGGACAGGGGGCTACGGAGCACTGAAGCTTTCTTT	CASRRGDRGLRSTEAFF
NA	NA	TRBV2	TRBJ1-5	TGTGCCAGCAGTTCCGACGGCAATCAGCCCCAGCATTTT	CASSSDGNQPQHF
NA	TRBD2	TRBV28	TRBJ2-7	TGTGCCAGCTTAGCGGGAGGCCACGAGCAGTACTTC	CASLAGGHEQYF
NA	NA	TRBV7-9	TRBJ1-2	TGTGCCAGCAGCCCGCAGGGAAACTATGGCTACACCTTC	CASSPQGNYGYTF